The 24 T cell receptor beta chains given below trace back to one sample, sequenced in a study of shared clonotypes between healthy human individuals. Using immunoSEQ multiplex PCR, the repertoire was profiled, and TCRdb retains in-frame clones only, with some absent. The data contain over 2,000,000 clones, just over 90% of them singletons. Naive CD8 cells comprised CD45RO-negative, CCR7-positively selected cells, excluding terminally differentiated effector memory CD45RA+ cells. Sequenced: naive CD8+ T cells from PBMCs. Source of these receptors: a man younger than 35 in good health. Some clones in this sample may be carry-over from other donors' samples.

The chain carries TRBV19 and TRBJ2-7; D is uncertain. V lost 5 bases to trimming and J lost 3 bases, with 11 bases between them. CDR3 length: 13 amino acids. Germline V gene data show CDR1 as LNHDA and CDR2 as SQIVND (reference sequence). The CDR3, as DNA: TGTGCCAGTAGTCCTCGGGTTCACTACGAGCAGTACTTC. Encoded protein: CASSPRVHYEQYF.

This clone was observed once. The chain uses TRBV6-7 and TRBJ2-1; the match to TRBD2 covers 11 bases. TRBV6-7 is filed as an ORF, its function uncertain. V was clipped by 4 bases and J by 1 base; unmatched bases: 15. CDR3 length: 20 residues. CDR3 in amino acids: CASSCSPLAGGLLSYNEQFF. In nucleotides, the CDR3 is TGTGCCAGCAGTTGCTCCCCCCTAGCGGGAGGCCTACTTTCCTACAATGAGCAGTTCTTC.

Remarks on this clone: At one of its ends the junction is not consistent with the germline gene, which may arise from a read error. This chain joins TRBV7-3 and TRBJ2-7; D not certain. Per the germline V gene, CDR1 is SGHTA and CDR2 is FQGTGA. This CDR3 has 9 amino acids. This CDR3 is CASSLRTHF. The CDR3 region has the DNA TGTGCCAGCAGCCTCAGGACCCACTTC. The whole variable domain, filled in from reference TRBV7-3 and TRBJ2-7, reads GAGVSQTPSNKVTEKGKYVELRCDPISGHTALYWYRQSLGQGPEFLIYFQGTGAADDSGLPNDRFFAVRPEGSVSTLKIQRTERGDSAVYLCASSLRTHFGPGTRLTVT.

This clone was observed a single time. The gene calls are TRBV28 and TRBJ1-4; perhaps TRBD1 as D (6 bases). Germline V gene sequence: CDR1 MDHEN, CDR2 SYDVKM. CDR3 size: 15 residues. Trimming took off 3 bases at V and 6 bases at J, with 14 bases between the two ends. CDR3 coding DNA: TGTGCCAGCAGTTTGGAGGGGGTTAACGATGAAAAACTGTTTTTT. Translation gives CASSLEGVNDEKLFF.

The rearrangement uses TRBV5-8 and TRBJ2-7; D call uncertain. CDR1 is SGHTS and CDR2 is YDEGEE in the germline V gene. The CDR3 is made up of 15 amino acids. Trimming removed 4 bases from V and 1 base from J, with 15 bases in between. The CDR3 coding sequence is TGTGCCAGCAGCCCGGAACGGTTCCTATCCTACGAGCAGTACTTC. Its protein is CASSPERFLSYEQYF.

Here the CDR3 DNA reads TGTGCCAGCAGCCACTCCCGGACTAGCAACACCGGGGAGCTGTTTTTT. Translation: CASSHSRTSNTGELFF. The rearrangement links TRBV7-9 to TRBJ2-2, with TRBD2 identical over 8 bases. This CDR3 contains 16 residues. CDR1 and CDR2 (germline): SEHNR, FQNEAQ (reference sequence). V lost 5 bases to trimming and J lost 2 bases; unmatched junction nucleotides: 7.

This rearrangement joins TRBV19 to TRBJ1-4; 10 positions agree with TRBD1. Germline CDR1 reads LNHDA; CDR2 reads SQIVND (reference sequence). After removal of 6 bases from V and 1 base from J, the junction contained 11 bases not matched to a gene. The CDR3 has 18 residues. This CDR3 reads CASRNRDRGSQTNEKLFF. The DNA of the CDR3 is TGTGCCAGTAGGAACCGGGACAGGGGAAGTCAAACTAATGAAAAACTGTTTTTT.

This sequence joins TRBV6-1 and TRBJ1-5, with D perhaps matching TRBD1 (6 bases). CDR1 and CDR2 (germline): MNHNS, SASEGT. V was trimmed by 4 bases and J by 2 bases, leaving 18 bases between them. This CDR3 contains 17 residues. Here the CDR3 reads CASSATGLEVGNQPQHF. In DNA, the CDR3 is TGTGCCAGCAGTGCAACAGGGTTGGAGGTAGGCAATCAGCCCCAGCATTTT.

This sequence joins TRBV7-3 and TRBJ2-2; no clear D. Trimming cost V 3 bases and J 5 bases, with 7 bases left between them. The CDR3 consists of 13 residues. Looked up from germline, CDR1 is SGHTA and CDR2 is FQGTGA. The CDR3 nucleotides are TGTGCCAGCAGCTTCAAACAGACCGGGGAGCTGTTTTTT. This encodes CASSFKQTGELFF.

This clone was recorded only once. The chain joins TRBV19 to TRBJ2-7; 8 bases line up with TRBD2. Germline values: CDR1 LNHDA, CDR2 SQIVND (reference sequence). V shed 5 bases, J shed 3 bases, and the junction held 9 bases outside the gene matches. CDR3 length: 15 amino acids. The CDR3 here is CASSLPGGGLYEQYF. The CDR3 nucleotides read TGTGCCAGTAGTCTCCCCGGGGGGGGTCTCTACGAGCAGTACTTC.

This chain uses TRBV2 with TRBJ2-7; D call uncertain. The CDR3 has 14 amino acids. Germline loops: CDR1 SNHLY, CDR2 FYNNEI. V lost 2 bases, J lost 2 bases, and 10 bases lay in between. CDR3 in DNA: TGTGCCAGCAGTGAAATCCCCACGGCCTACGAGCAGTACTTC. Translated: CASSEIPTAYEQYF.

The V gene is TRBV30, the J gene TRBJ2-1, with 8 bases identical to TRBD2. Germline V gives CDR1 GTSNPN, CDR2 SVGIG (reference sequence). The CDR3 consists of 14 residues. The V and J ends lost 4 bases and 8 bases, in that order; junction bases with no gene match: 10. CDR3 protein: CAWTHGAGVYEQFF. CDR3 DNA sequence: TGTGCCTGGACCCACGGAGCGGGAGTCTATGAGCAGTTCTTC.

The genes are TRBV30 and TRBJ2-1; D is perhaps TRBD2 (6 bases). The V end lost 0 bases, the J end lost 5 bases, and 17 bases lay between the germline ends. The CDR3 sequence is 16 residues long. Germline CDR1 is GTSNPN and CDR2 is SVGIG (reference sequence). CDR3 sequence (DNA): TGTGCCTGGAGTGTAATGTTTGGCGGGACCAACAATGAGCAGTTCTTC. This codes for CAWSVMFGGTNNEQFF.

This rearrangement joins TRBV5-1 to TRBJ2-1, with 9 bases lining up with TRBD2. CDR1 is SGHRS, CDR2 YFSETQ, per germline. The CDR3 has 14 residues. Losses at the gene ends were 1 base for V and 8 bases for J; bases not matched to a gene: 4. As DNA, the CDR3 is TGCGCCAGCAGCTTGAGCGGGAGGCTTCATGAGCAGTTCTTC. Translation gives CASSLSGRLHEQFF.

The rearrangement joins TRBV7-3 to TRBJ2-6; either TRBD1 or TRBD2 may supply D (6 bases each). Trimming removed 3 bases at V and 0 bases at J, with 18 bases between. The CDR3 is 19 amino acids. Germline V gene data show CDR1 as SGHTA and CDR2 as FQGTGA. CDR3: CASSFPEGGSSSGANVLTF. The CDR3 bases are TGTGCCAGCAGCTTCCCCGAGGGGGGCAGTAGCTCTGGGGCCAACGTCCTGACTTTC.

V usage is TRBV5-6 and J usage is TRBJ2-2; 7 bases line up with TRBD1. Germline V CDR1 and CDR2: SGHDT, YYEEEE. The CDR3 has 17 residues. V lost 0 bases to trimming and J lost 4 bases; unmatched junction nucleotides: 9. CDR3 sequence (DNA): TGTGCCAGCAGCTTGGGAAAGACAGGGATGGTCACCGGGGAGCTGTTTTTT. Translating gives CASSLGKTGMVTGELFF.

The chain uses TRBV28 and TRBJ2-7, with a tentative D call TRBD1 (6 bases). Trimming took off 10 bases at V and 2 bases at J, with 15 bases between the two ends. The length of the CDR3 is 13 residues. Germline-derived CDR1 and CDR2 are MDHEN and SYDVKM. CDR3 coding DNA: TGTGCCACCGAGGACAGCGTGACCTACGAGCAGTACTTC. Its translation: CATEDSVTYEQYF. The full variable domain, its missing parts supplied by reference TRBV28 and TRBJ2-7, is DVKVTQSSRYLVKRTGEKVFLECVQDMDHENMFWYRQDPGLGLRLIYFSYDVKMKEKGDIPEGYSVSREKKERFSLILESASTNQTSMYLCATEDSVTYEQYFGPGTRLTVT.

The chain joins TRBV27 to TRBJ2-1; no clear D gene. Trimming took off 6 bases at V and 4 bases at J, with 13 bases between the two ends. The CDR3 runs to 14 residues. The germline V gene has CDR1 MNHEY and CDR2 SMNVEV (reference sequence). For the CDR3, the DNA is TGTGCCAGCAGAAAAGGACCGAGATACAATGAGCAGTTCTTC. Translating gives CASRKGPRYNEQFF.

This clone was recorded once. The chain carries TRBV27 and TRBJ2-5, with D possibly matching TRBD1 (5 bases). This CDR3 contains 16 residues. V lost 6 bases to trimming and J lost 2 bases, with 19 bases between them. Per germline, CDR1 MNHEY and CDR2 SMNVEV (reference sequence). Here the CDR3 DNA reads TGTGCCAGCAGACCCTTTCCCTCCCAGGGACAAGAGACCCAGTACTTC. It specifies CASRPFPSQGQETQYF.

The V gene is TRBV7-9, the J gene TRBJ1-2; a possible D gene is TRBD1 (5 bases). Trimming took off 5 bases at V and 3 bases at J, with 19 bases between the two ends. The CDR3 sequence is 16 residues long. Germline-derived CDR1 and CDR2 are SEHNR and FQNEAQ (reference sequence). The CDR3 loop reads CASSIPTAGEDYGYTF. CDR3 DNA: TGTGCCAGCAGCATCCCGACGGCGGGGGAAGACTATGGCTACACCTTC.

Worth noting for this clone: Other DNA sequences of this sample code for an identical CDR3. This chain joins TRBV27 and TRBJ2-7; 10 positions match TRBD1. After removal of 5 bases from V and 2 bases from J, the junction contained 6 bases not matched to a gene. The CDR3 runs to 15 residues. Germline-derived CDR1 and CDR2 are MNHEY and SMNVEV (reference sequence). The CDR3 DNA reads as TGTGCCAGCAGTCTCAGGACAGGGGGAACCTACGAGCAGTACTTC. Its translation is CASSLRTGGTYEQYF.

Remarks on this clone: Other DNA sequences in the same sample also yield this CDR3. This chain links TRBV6-6 with TRBJ1-2; D is unclear. Germline assignment: CDR1 MNHNY and CDR2 SVGAGI (reference sequence). The CDR3 is 13 residues long. V was cut by 0 bases and J by 3 bases, with 5 bases left in between. The CDR3 is CASSYSTDYGYTF. DNA for the CDR3: TGTGCCAGCAGTTACTCGACGGACTATGGCTACACCTTC.

V is TRBV28 and J is TRBJ1-3, with D possibly being TRBD1 (5 bases). Germline CDR1 MDHEN, CDR2 SYDVKM. This CDR3 has 14 amino acids. V lost 6 bases, J lost 2 bases, and 11 bases lay in between. The CDR3 here is CASSLYRPGNTIYF. The CDR3 region has the DNA TGTGCCAGCAGCCTCTACAGGCCTGGAAACACCATATATTTT.

Here the CDR3 reads CASSPLYGTGYNEQFF. The CDR3 region has the DNA TGTGCCAGCTCACCACTCTACGGGACAGGGTACAATGAGCAGTTCTTC. The chain recombines TRBV18 with TRBJ2-1; 9 bases line up with TRBD1. Germline trimming cut 1 base from V and 4 bases from J; bases unmatched to any gene: 5. The CDR3 is 16 residues long. The germline V gene has CDR1 KGHSH and CDR2 LQKENI.